This is a list of T cell receptor beta chains from one sample in a study of CD8 T cells in Susac syndrome. Via MiXCR, TCRdb re-called the immunoSEQ multiplex PCR reads, giving one row per CDR3 protein. Of about 150,000 distinct CDR3 sequences listed, almost 96% are singletons. The specimen was CD4+ T cells from PBMCs. The source of these receptors is a human donor with Susac syndrome. Each CDR3 is given with its conserved first and last residue. Each record gives: J gene, CDR3 length, V gene, clone size, D gene, CDR3 protein, CDR3 DNA. The D gene is left open where the match is weak. The size of a clone is reported for some rows only, either as once, few or many, or as a class for expanded clones.

j_gene: TRBJ2-5; len: 15; v_gene: TRBV9; abundance: NA; d_gene: TRBD1; CDR3aa: CASTRDSPAGETQYF; CDR3nt: TGTGCCAGCACCCGGGACAGCCCGGCGGGAGAGACCCAGTACTTC
j_gene: TRBJ2-1; len: 14; v_gene: TRBV20-1; abundance: once; d_gene: TRBD2; CDR3aa: CSARRAGVYNEQFF; CDR3nt: TGCAGTGCTAGAAGAGCGGGAGTCTACAATGAGCAGTTCTTC
j_gene: TRBJ1-1; len: 13; v_gene: TRBV10-3; abundance: NA; d_gene: NA; CDR3aa: CAIRPTRNTEAFF; CDR3nt: TGTGCCATCAGGCCAACACGAAACACTGAAGCTTTCTTT
j_gene: TRBJ1-6; len: 15; v_gene: TRBV9; abundance: NA; d_gene: NA; CDR3aa: CASSATDGNNSPLHF; CDR3nt: TGTGCCAGCAGCGCAACGGACGGGAATAATTCACCCCTCCACTTT
j_gene: TRBJ1-6; len: 16; v_gene: TRBV7-2; abundance: NA; d_gene: TRBD1; CDR3aa: CASSLSGKGAILTLHF; CDR3nt: TGTGCCAGCAGCTTAAGTGGGAAGGGGGCAATTTTGACCCTCCACTTT
j_gene: TRBJ2-5; len: 14; v_gene: TRBV20-1; abundance: NA; d_gene: NA; CDR3aa: CSAGRDGTQETQYF; CDR3nt: TGCAGTGCTGGCAGAGACGGAACCCAAGAGACCCAGTACTTC
j_gene: TRBJ2-7; len: 16; v_gene: TRBV29-1; abundance: NA; d_gene: NA; CDR3aa: CSVAFREIALVDEQYF; CDR3nt: TGCAGCGTTGCATTCCGGGAGATAGCCCTGGTCGACGAGCAGTACTTC
j_gene: TRBJ1-2; len: 14; v_gene: TRBV27; abundance: NA; d_gene: NA; CDR3aa: CASAQLTGNYGYTF; CDR3nt: TGTGCCAGCGCCCAGTTAACTGGGAACTATGGCTACACCTTC
j_gene: TRBJ2-4; len: 11; v_gene: TRBV20-1; abundance: NA; d_gene: TRBD1; CDR3aa: CSARQGGIQYF; CDR3nt: TGCAGTGCTCGACAGGGGGGCATTCAGTACTTC
j_gene: TRBJ2-3; len: 14; v_gene: TRBV7-2; abundance: NA; d_gene: TRBD2; CDR3aa: CASRESGVGNTQYF; CDR3nt: TGTGCCAGCAGGGAAAGCGGGGTGGGGAATACGCAGTATTTT
j_gene: TRBJ2-7; len: 12; v_gene: TRBV20-1; abundance: NA; d_gene: NA; CDR3aa: CSAREGSYEQYF; CDR3nt: TGCAGTGCTAGAGAGGGCTCCTACGAGCAGTACTTC
j_gene: TRBJ1-2; len: 13; v_gene: TRBV9; abundance: NA; d_gene: NA; CDR3aa: CASSATVTNGYTF; CDR3nt: TGTGCCAGCAGCGCGACGGTAACAAATGGCTACACCTTC
j_gene: TRBJ2-1; len: 14; v_gene: TRBV14; abundance: NA; d_gene: NA; CDR3aa: CASSQVRTYNEQFF; CDR3nt: TGTGCCAGCAGCCAAGTACGTACCTACAATGAGCAGTTCTTC
j_gene: TRBJ2-1; len: 15; v_gene: TRBV5-1; abundance: NA; d_gene: NA; CDR3aa: CASSLDATPINEQFF; CDR3nt: TGCGCCAGCAGCTTGGACGCTACCCCAATCAATGAGCAGTTCTTC
j_gene: TRBJ2-1; len: 15; v_gene: TRBV6-6; abundance: NA; d_gene: NA; CDR3aa: CASSTPAMDDNEQFF; CDR3nt: TGTGCCAGCAGTACCCCAGCTATGGACGACAATGAGCAGTTCTTC
j_gene: TRBJ2-2; len: 15; v_gene: TRBV5-1; abundance: NA; d_gene: NA; CDR3aa: CASSLAGLATGELFF; CDR3nt: TGCGCCAGCAGCTTGGCTGGGCTAGCCACCGGGGAGCTGTTTTTT
j_gene: TRBJ1-1; len: 14; v_gene: TRBV29-1; abundance: NA; d_gene: NA; CDR3aa: CSVVGNFMNTEAFF; CDR3nt: TGCAGCGTTGTCGGGAATTTCATGAACACTGAAGCTTTCTTT
j_gene: TRBJ2-2; len: 16; v_gene: TRBV7-2; abundance: NA; d_gene: TRBD2; CDR3aa: CASSALIAGQTGELFF; CDR3nt: TGTGCCAGCAGCGCCCTAATAGCGGGGCAGACCGGGGAGCTGTTTTTT
j_gene: TRBJ1-5; len: 14; v_gene: TRBV2; abundance: NA; d_gene: NA; CDR3aa: CASSGEGSNQPQHF; CDR3nt: TGTGCCAGCAGTGGAGAGGGGAGCAATCAGCCCCAGCATTTT
j_gene: TRBJ2-5; len: 16; v_gene: TRBV3-1; abundance: NA; d_gene: NA; CDR3aa: CASSQGFAEGEETQYF; CDR3nt: TGTGCCAGCAGCCAAGGATTTGCGGAAGGAGAAGAGACCCAGTACTTC
j_gene: TRBJ2-7; len: 14; v_gene: TRBV21-1; abundance: NA; d_gene: NA; CDR3aa: CASNGLAGSGEQYF; CDR3nt: TGTGCCAGCAACGGACTAGCGGGATCTGGGGAGCAGTACTTC
j_gene: TRBJ1-3; len: 15; v_gene: TRBV12-3/TRBV12-4; abundance: once; d_gene: NA; CDR3aa: CASSLVPSSGNTIYF; CDR3nt: TGTGCCAGCAGTTTGGTCCCCAGCTCTGGAAACACCATATATTTT
j_gene: TRBJ1-2; len: 15; v_gene: TRBV15; abundance: NA; d_gene: NA; CDR3aa: CATSRGPTVSYGYTF; CDR3nt: TGTGCCACCAGCAGAGGGCCGACGGTATCCTATGGCTACACCTTC
j_gene: TRBJ1-5; len: 13; v_gene: TRBV6-1; abundance: NA; d_gene: NA; CDR3aa: CASSGGASQPQHF; CDR3nt: TGTGCCAGCAGTGGAGGGGCCAGCCAGCCCCAGCATTTT
j_gene: TRBJ1-1; len: 16; v_gene: TRBV18; abundance: NA; d_gene: TRBD1; CDR3aa: CASSQRGQLTNTEAFF; CDR3nt: TGTGCCAGCTCTCAGCGGGGACAGCTGACGAACACTGAAGCTTTCTTT
j_gene: TRBJ2-7; len: 13; v_gene: TRBV20-1; abundance: few; d_gene: TRBD1; CDR3aa: CSARRTGHYEQYF; CDR3nt: TGCAGTGCTAGAAGGACAGGGCATTACGAGCAGTACTTC
j_gene: TRBJ2-7; len: 13; v_gene: TRBV3-1; abundance: NA; d_gene: NA; CDR3aa: CASSQGVLSWQYF; CDR3nt: TGTGCCAGCAGCCAAGGGGTACTAAGCTGGCAGTACTTC
j_gene: TRBJ2-2; len: 15; v_gene: TRBV27; abundance: NA; d_gene: NA; CDR3aa: CASSLRGELTGELFF; CDR3nt: TGTGCCAGCAGTTTAAGAGGGGAGCTTACCGGGGAGCTGTTTTTT
j_gene: TRBJ2-4; len: 13; v_gene: TRBV18; abundance: NA; d_gene: NA; CDR3aa: CASSPHKVDIQYF; CDR3nt: TGTGCCAGCTCACCTCACAAGGTCGACATTCAGTACTTC
j_gene: TRBJ1-1; len: 15; v_gene: TRBV12-3/TRBV12-4; abundance: NA; d_gene: NA; CDR3aa: CASRIEAQINTEAFF; CDR3nt: TGTGCCAGCAGGATAGAGGCCCAGATAAACACTGAAGCTTTCTTT
j_gene: TRBJ2-2; len: 16; v_gene: TRBV6-6; abundance: NA; d_gene: NA; CDR3aa: CASSYSGGTLTGELFF; CDR3nt: TGTGCCAGCAGTTACTCGGGCGGGACACTCACCGGGGAGCTGTTTTTT
j_gene: TRBJ1-3; len: 15; v_gene: TRBV12-3/TRBV12-4; abundance: NA; d_gene: NA; CDR3aa: CASHLGRGFGNTIYF; CDR3nt: TGTGCCAGCCACCTTGGGCGTGGATTTGGAAACACCATATATTTT
j_gene: TRBJ2-7; len: 13; v_gene: TRBV29-1; abundance: NA; d_gene: TRBD2; CDR3aa: CSVEKASGYEQYF; CDR3nt: TGCAGCGTTGAAAAGGCTAGCGGCTACGAGCAGTACTTC
j_gene: TRBJ1-1; len: 16; v_gene: TRBV5-1; abundance: once; d_gene: NA; CDR3aa: CASSLMTVGMNTEAFF; CDR3nt: TGCGCCAGCAGCTTGATGACGGTGGGCATGAACACTGAAGCTTTCTTT
j_gene: TRBJ2-2; len: 16; v_gene: TRBV20-1; abundance: NA; d_gene: TRBD2; CDR3aa: CSARRGLAGGAGELFF; CDR3nt: TGCAGTGCTAGGCGAGGACTAGCGGGAGGGGCCGGGGAGCTGTTTTTT
j_gene: TRBJ2-5; len: 14; v_gene: TRBV10-3; abundance: NA; d_gene: TRBD2; CDR3aa: CAISMGPAGETQYF; CDR3nt: TGTGCCATCTCTATGGGCCCAGCGGGGGAGACCCAGTACTTC
j_gene: TRBJ2-7; len: 13; v_gene: TRBV18; abundance: NA; d_gene: NA; CDR3aa: CASSPPIIQEQYF; CDR3nt: TGTGCCAGCTCACCACCAATCATACAAGAGCAGTACTTC
j_gene: TRBJ2-3; len: 14; v_gene: TRBV20-1; abundance: NA; d_gene: NA; CDR3aa: CSASGRPSTDTQYF; CDR3nt: TGCAGTGCTAGCGGCAGACCCTCCACAGATACGCAGTATTTT